These T cell receptor beta chains were read from a single sample in a study of early T cells in non-severe SARS-CoV-2 infection. TCRdb independently ran MiXCR on the 5' RACE reads; one entry per CDR3 protein. The table records 25,000 to 35,000 distinct CDR3 sequences, around 5.9% of them present only once. The sample consisted of whole blood. The receptors were gathered from an adult who was a healthcare worker with PCR-confirmed SARS-CoV-2 infection or an uninfected control (not recorded which). CDR3s include the opening cysteine and the closing phenylalanine or tryptophan. D genes are given only for firm matches. Some rows mark clone size as missing; the rest say once, few, many or name a class of expanded clone.

>TRBD1|TRBJ1-6|many|TRBV4-3
CASSQDRDVGTGLHF
TGCGCCAGCAGCCAAGATCGAGACGTGGGGACAGGGCTCCACTTT
>TRBD1|TRBJ2-5|many|TRBV7-2
CASRAGTGGWETQYF
TGTGCCAGCAGAGCCGGGACAGGGGGTTGGGAGACCCAGTACTTC
>.|TRBJ2-2|medium-sized|TRBV4-1
CASSQESDRYDTGELFF
TGCGCCAGCAGCCAGGAATCGGACCGCTATGACACCGGGGAGCTGTTTTTT
>.|TRBJ2-3|many|TRBV5-1
CASSLTGAGATDTQYF
TGCGCCAGCAGCTTAACCGGGGCGGGGGCCACAGATACGCAGTATTTT
>TRBD1|TRBJ2-7|many|TRBV28
CASSLPGQGAYEQYF
TGTGCCAGCAGTCTCCCGGGACAGGGTGCCTACGAGCAGTACTTC
>.|TRBJ2-7|many|TRBV20-1
CSARVPGRDEQYF
TGCAGTGCTAGAGTACCGGGCAGAGACGAGCAGTACTTC
>TRBD1|TRBJ1-1|many|TRBV5-5
CASSVGQGPTEAFF
TGTGCCAGCAGCGTTGGACAGGGGCCCACTGAAGCTTTCTTT
>.|TRBJ2-2|many|TRBV2
CASSGHQGAGELFF
TGTGCCAGCAGCGGACACCAGGGAGCCGGGGAGCTGTTTTTT
>TRBD1|TRBJ2-1|few|TRBV11-3
CASRRPPGTASSYNEQFF
TGTGCCAGCAGACGCCCGCCCGGGACAGCCTCCTCCTACAATGAGCAGTTCTTC
>.|TRBJ2-1|many|TRBV29-1
CSGGEGYNEQFF
TGCAGCGGGGGAGAGGGCTACAATGAGCAGTTCTTC
>TRBD1|TRBJ1-1|few|TRBV5-1
CASSLSTGEMNTEAFF
TGCGCCAGCAGCTTGTCGACAGGGGAGATGAACACTGAAGCTTTCTTT
>.|TRBJ2-7|.|TRBV2
CASSEGRESYEQYF
TGTGCCAGCAGTGAGGGACGGGAATCCTACGAGCAGTACTTC
>.|TRBJ2-2|medium-sized|TRBV7-6
CASSLGQGWGAGELFF
TGTGCCAGCAGCTTAGGCCAAGGTTGGGGTGCAGGGGAGCTGTTTTTT
>TRBD1|TRBJ1-5|many|TRBV6-1
CATRTGRSNQPQHF
TGTGCCACTCGGACAGGGAGAAGCAATCAGCCCCAGCATTTT
>.|TRBJ2-7|few|TRBV28
CASSLTRAEQYF
TGTGCCAGCAGTTTAACCAGGGCCGAGCAGTACTTC
>.|TRBJ2-2|many|TRBV3-1
CASSQWSGSAGELFF
TGTGCCAGCAGCCAATGGTCCGGTAGTGCCGGGGAGCTGTTTTTT
>.|TRBJ2-1|many|TRBV5-1
CASSYGLTPDEQFF
TGCGCCAGCAGCTACGGCCTAACCCCCGATGAGCAGTTCTTC
>.|TRBJ1-4|many|TRBV29-1
CSVGSRNEKLFF
TGCAGCGTTGGGAGTCGAAATGAAAAACTGTTTTTT
>.|TRBJ2-3|many|TRBV7-8
CASSSQTRSTDTQYF
TGTGCCAGCAGCTCACAGACTAGAAGCACAGATACGCAGTATTTT
>TRBD2|TRBJ2-1|many|TRBV13
CASSVNGRENEQFF
TGTGCCAGCAGCGTCAACGGGAGGGAGAATGAGCAGTTCTTC
>TRBD1|TRBJ2-7|many|TRBV10-3
CAISDGTGVAYEQYF
TGTGCCATCAGTGACGGGACAGGAGTCGCCTACGAGCAGTACTTC
>.|TRBJ2-6|many|TRBV7-6
CASSLEYSGANVLTF
TGTGCCAGCAGCTTAGAATATTCTGGGGCCAACGTCCTGACTTTC
>.|TRBJ2-6|many|TRBV4-3
CASSQDPFSGANVLTF
TGCGCCAGCAGCCAAGATCCGTTCTCTGGGGCCAACGTCCTGACTTTC
>.|TRBJ2-7|many|TRBV2
CASSVTGKTTEQYF
TGTGCCAGCAGTGTGACAGGTAAAACTACCGAGCAGTACTTC
>.|TRBJ1-1|many|TRBV19
CASSIGQRGTTEAFF
TGTGCCAGTAGTATAGGTCAGCGGGGGACCACTGAAGCTTTCTTT
>.|TRBJ2-7|many|TRBV30
CAWRSPDSYEQYF
TGTGCCTGGAGAAGTCCAGATTCCTACGAGCAGTACTTC
>.|TRBJ1-6|many|TRBV6-6
CASSPRGAQGNSPLHF
TGTGCCAGCAGCCCCCGAGGGGCGCAGGGTAATTCACCCCTCCACTTT
>.|TRBJ2-7|many|TRBV7-6
CASSLRDGSSYEQYF
TGTGCCAGCAGCTTACGGGACGGTAGCTCCTACGAGCAGTACTTC
>TRBD1|TRBJ2-1|many|TRBV30
CAWSPAHGTAYNEQFF
TGTGCCTGGAGTCCAGCACACGGGACAGCCTATAATGAGCAGTTCTTC
>.|TRBJ2-3|many|TRBV14
CASSPLGADTQYF
TGTGCCAGCAGCCCCCTCGGTGCAGATACGCAGTATTTT
>TRBD2|TRBJ2-3|.|TRBV7-3
CASSRIAGARDTQYF
TGTGCCAGCAGCCGAATAGCGGGGGCTAGAGATACGCAGTATTTT
>TRBD1|TRBJ1-5|many|TRBV2
CASRADSRDRGGQPQHF
TGTGCCAGCAGAGCCGATTCCCGGGACAGGGGAGGTCAGCCCCAGCATTTT
>.|TRBJ1-1|few|TRBV21-1
CASIGTGGVCTEAFF
TGTGCCAGCATAGGGACAGGGGGCGTTTGCACTGAAGCTTTCTTT
>.|TRBJ2-4|.|TRBV28
CASSSFFGIEGDIQYF
TGTGCCAGCAGTTCTTTTTTCGGGATAGAAGGGGACATTCAGTACTTC
>.|TRBJ2-1|.|TRBV27
CASSLRNEQFF
TGTGCCAGCAGTTTAAGGAATGAGCAGTTCTTC
>TRBD1|TRBJ1-1|many|TRBV25-1
CASSEFDRGRGTEAFF
TGTGCCAGCAGTGAATTTGACAGGGGGCGCGGAACTGAAGCTTTCTTT
>TRBD2|TRBJ2-7|many|TRBV28
CASRRAGDSYEQYF
TGTGCCAGCAGGCGAGCGGGGGACTCCTACGAGCAGTACTTC
>TRBD1|TRBJ1-5|.|TRBV9
CASSDPSVTGSQPQHF
TGTGCCAGCAGCGACCCCTCAGTGACAGGGAGTCAGCCCCAGCATTTT
>TRBD2|TRBJ2-3|.|TRBV10-3
CATTGLAGGTDTQYF
TGTGCCACGACGGGACTAGCGGGGGGCACAGATACGCAGTATTTT
>.|TRBJ2-7|many|TRBV6-6
CASSYRDPRNYEQYF
TGTGCCAGCAGTTACCGCGATCCTCGGAACTACGAGCAGTACTTC
>.|TRBJ1-6|many|TRBV7-2
CASSLAGAPNSPLHF
TGTGCCAGCAGCTTAGCAGGGGCCCCTAATTCACCCCTCCACTTT
>.|TRBJ1-5|.|TRBV7-2
CASSLGVSGQPQHF
TGTGCCAGCAGCCTGGGGGTGTCTGGCCAGCCCCAGCATTTT
>.|TRBJ1-2|many|TRBV7-2
CASSLRPTANYGYTF
TGTGCCAGCAGCTTACGACCGACCGCTAACTATGGCTACACCTTC
>.|TRBJ2-1|many|TRBV20-1
CSARGVTTNEQFF
TGCAGTGCTAGGGGGGTCACCACCAATGAGCAGTTCTTC
>.|TRBJ2-7|few|TRBV6-2/TRBV6-3
CASSYYPVGSTYEQYF
TGTGCCAGCAGTTATTACCCGGTAGGATCTACCTACGAGCAGTACTTC
>.|TRBJ2-7|many|TRBV9
CASSVGSVGDYEQYF
TGTGCCAGCAGCGTAGGATCGGTAGGAGACTACGAGCAGTACTTC
>TRBD1|TRBJ2-6|many|TRBV30
CAWRDRDGNSGANVLTF
TGTGCCTGGAGGGACAGGGACGGAAACTCTGGGGCCAACGTCCTGACTTTC
>.|TRBJ2-7|many|TRBV18
CASSPSRVGEQYF
TGTGCCAGCTCACCAAGCAGGGTTGGCGAGCAGTACTTC
>TRBD1|TRBJ2-5|many|TRBV3-1
CASSHRGGQGGETQYF
TGTGCCAGCAGCCACCGGGGAGGACAGGGGGGCGAGACCCAGTACTTC
>.|TRBJ2-2|many|TRBV6-1
CASSGGSRGRIGELFF
TGTGCCAGCAGTGGGGGAAGCCGGGGGCGCATCGGGGAGCTGTTTTTT
>.|TRBJ1-1|many|TRBV20-1
CSPGVNTEAFF
TGCAGCCCGGGTGTGAACACTGAAGCTTTCTTT
>TRBD2|TRBJ2-7|many|TRBV4-2
CASSQEKGGGAYEQYF
TGTGCCAGCAGCCAAGAGAAAGGCGGGGGGGCCTACGAGCAGTACTTC
>TRBD1|TRBJ1-1|.|TRBV4-3
CASSQEPQGAYTEAFF
TGCGCCAGCAGCCAAGAACCTCAGGGGGCGTACACTGAAGCTTTCTTT
>.|TRBJ1-1|.|TRBV7-9
CASSLLGQLTEAFF
TGTGCCAGCAGCTTACTTGGACAGCTCACTGAAGCTTTCTTT